Shown below are 5 T cell receptor beta chains from a single sample sequenced in a study of blood T cells in healthy people across ages. Primers used in a second PCR of about 6 to 11 cycles were a sample-barcoded 5' primer and a J-beta primer mix. Using its own MiXCR run on the 5' RACE reads, TCRdb lists one record per CDR3 protein. The profile shows 1,500,000 or so distinct CDR3 sequences, approximately 42% of them singletons. Sequencing input: blood. These receptors were collected from a woman between 18 and 30 years old in good health.

The count of this clonotype is one. The chain combines TRBV12-3 or TRBV12-4 with TRBJ2-7; D perhaps matches TRBD2 (5 bases). The CDR3 is 11 amino acids. For the CDR3, the DNA is TGTGCAAGCGGTTGGTACTACGAGCAGTACTTC. As protein: CASGWYYEQYF.

About this clonotype itself: A read error may account for a junction end that differs from germline. The chain couples TRBV15 to TRBJ2-1; 7 bases fit TRBD2. This CDR3 has 13 amino acids. From germline, CDR1 is LNHNV and CDR2 YYDKDF (reference sequence). In DNA, the CDR3 is TGTACCACCAGCGGGGACCATTACAATGAGCAGTTCTTC. Translating it yields CTTSGDHYNEQFF.

V and J are TRBV6-6 and TRBJ2-7; possibly TRBD1 or TRBD2 for D (5 bases each). The CDR3 loop spans 14 amino acids. V lost 2 bases to trimming and J lost 3 bases, with 11 bases between them. CDR1 and CDR2 from the germline V gene are MNHNY and SVGAGI (reference sequence). Here the CDR3 DNA reads TGTGCCAGCAGTTACACCGGGGACGGCTACGAGCAGTACTTC. It codes for CASSYTGDGYEQYF.

The sample holds one count of this clonotype. The rearrangement uses TRBV20-1 and TRBJ2-7; TRBD2 matches at 11 bases. Germline V CDR1 and CDR2: DFQATT, SNEGSKA (reference sequence). The CDR3 runs 16 residues. V trimming: 2 bases; J trimming: 4 bases; junction bases outside the gene matches: 10. CDR3 coding DNA: TGCAGTGCTAGACCTGGGACTAGCGGAGGTCGGTACGAGCAGTACTTC. It is translated as CSARPGTSGGRYEQYF.

The chain combines TRBV12-3 or TRBV12-4 with TRBJ2-7, with TRBD1 matching over 7 bases. CDR3 length: 13 residues. The V and J ends lost 6 bases and 0 bases, in that order; junction bases with no gene match: 2. CDR3 sequence (DNA): TGTGCCAGCAGGGGACAGTTCTCCTACGAGCAGTACTTC. Translated: CASRGQFSYEQYF.